The T cell receptor (beta chain) under discussion was sequenced for a study of shared clonotypes between healthy human individuals. Overall study results and limits: Researchers sampled only blood; tissue repertoires likely differ. Deeper or shallower sequencing was expected to change how clonotypes are shared among donors.

Deep-level settings were used for running the assay. Assay used: immunoSEQ multiplex PCR; TCRdb lists only in-frame clones, some missing. Of 110,000 or so clones listed, about 63% are singletons. Adult donors, all healthy and HIV-negative, had no recent acute infections or vaccinations. Worth noting for this clone: No antigen is known for it.

The CDR3 runs to 14 residues. Germline V lookup: CDR1 SGDLS, CDR2 YYNGEE. The V end lost 0 bases, the J end lost 4 bases, and 7 bases lay between the germline ends. The material sequenced was memory CD8+ T cells sorted from blood. Subset: CD45RO+ cells pooled with CCR7-negative TemRA cells. The chain uses TRBV9 and TRBJ2-2, with D hard to call. The sequence was obtained from a woman aged 25 to 39 in good health. The CDR3 DNA reads TGTGCCAGCAGCGTAGACGTGGGCACCGGGGAGCTGTTTTTT. This codes for CASSVDVGTGELFF.